The 13 T cell receptor beta chains below were found in one sample sequenced in a study of T cell repertoires in cytomegalovirus infection. No antigen is known for these receptors. TCRdb reprocessed the reads via MiXCR and lists one record per CDR3 protein. This sample yields approximately 100,000 distinct CDR3 sequences, of which under 50% are seen a single time; 65% to 75% belongs to the top ten. The sequencing here drew on CD8+ T cells from cultured PBMCs, taken from culture after CMV antigen stimulation. The receptors here all came from a human donor in good health (CMV status not recorded). Some clones in this sample may be carry-over from other donors' samples.

The chain uses TRBV5-1 and TRBJ1-1; no reliable D call. Between the trimmed V and J ends, which lost 2 bases and 0 bases, there was a span of 11 bases. The CDR3 is made up of 15 amino acids. Germline CDR1 is SGHRS and CDR2 is YFSETQ. The CDR3 here is CASSFAVSLNTEAFF. The CDR3 DNA reads as TGCGCCAGCAGCTTCGCAGTTTCCTTGAACACTGAAGCTTTCTTT. Variable domain in full (rest from reference TRBV5-1 and TRBJ1-1): KAGVTQTPRYLIKTRGQQVTLSCSPISGHRSVSWYQQTPGQGLQFLFEYFSETQRNKGNFPGRFSGRQFSNSRSEMNVSTLELGDSALYLCASSFAVSLNTEAFFGQGTRLTVV.

This chain uses TRBV4-1 with TRBJ2-5, with 8 bases fitting TRBD2. The junction had 18 bases not matched to a gene; V was cut back by 3 bases and J by 0 bases. The CDR3 is made up of 20 amino acids. From germline, CDR1 is MGHRA and CDR2 YSYEKL. The CDR3 region is CASSQASASRGEKYQETQYF. The CDR3, as DNA: TGCGCCAGCAGCCAGGCCTCCGCCTCGCGGGGGGAGAAGTACCAAGAGACCCAGTACTTC.

This clonotype was detected only once. The gene calls are TRBV2 and TRBJ2-1, with D perhaps being TRBD1 or TRBD2 (7 bases each). Germline-derived CDR1 and CDR2 are SNHLY and FYNNEI. The CDR3 contains 16 residues. Between the trimmed V and J ends, which lost 4 bases and 0 bases, there was a span of 13 bases. CDR3 DNA sequence: TGTGCCAGCAGTGGAGGGGAGGGGGCCTCCTACAATGAGCAGTTCTTC. Translation gives CASSGGEGASYNEQFF.

Only a few counts were recorded for this clonotype. The chain links TRBV6-1 to TRBJ2-7, with unresolved D. Germline assignment: CDR1 MNHNS and CDR2 SASEGT. The CDR3 spans 13 residues. V lost 3 bases, J lost 5 bases, and 11 bases lay in between. CDR3 amino acids: CASSEWSGHEQYF. CDR3 nucleotide sequence: TGTGCCAGCAGTGAGTGGTCCGGCCACGAGCAGTACTTC.

CDR3: CASSSYQGMNTEAFF. The CDR3 DNA reads TGTGCCAGCAGTTCTTACCAGGGTATGAACACTGAAGCTTTCTTT. This chain uses TRBV27 with TRBJ1-1; D is perhaps TRBD1 (5 bases). V was pared by 4 bases and J by 0 bases, with 12 bases between. Germline V gene lookup returns CDR1 MNHEY and CDR2 SMNVEV (reference sequence). The CDR3 sequence is 15 residues long.

Details on this clonotype: The junction shows a germline mismatch at one end, possibly a read error. V usage is TRBV4-2 and J usage is TRBJ2-3, with D possibly being TRBD1 or TRBD2 (5 bases each). This CDR3 region has 15 residues. Germline V gives CDR1 LGHNA, CDR2 YNFKEQ. The CDR3 spells CASSVPGTSATYGAF. For the CDR3, the DNA is TGTGCCAGCAGCGTCCCCGGGACCAGCGCCACATACGGGGCTTTT.

This clonotype appeared a few times. V usage is TRBV24-1 and J usage is TRBJ2-5, with 7 bases lining up with TRBD1. Germline V gives CDR1 KGHDR, CDR2 SFDVKD. The CDR3 runs 13 residues. Unmatched junction bases numbered 4, after V lost 5 bases and J lost 5 bases. In nucleotides, the CDR3 is TGTGCCACCAGTGGGGACAGCTGGGAGACCCAGTACTTC. Its translation is CATSGDSWETQYF.

This clonotype came up many times. The chain joins TRBV7-2 to TRBJ2-7; TRBD1 is a possible D gene (6 bases). Germline CDR1 is SGHTA and CDR2 is FQGNSA. Trimming left V 5 bases short and J 6 bases short, with 14 bases between. The CDR3 is 13 residues long. The CDR3 reads CASSPPTGFEQYF. CDR3 nucleotides: TGTGCCAGCAGCCCACCTACAGGGTTCGAGCAGTACTTC.

The rearrangement links TRBV7-4 to TRBJ1-3; no firm D call. In germline, CDR1 is SGHVT, CDR2 SQSDAQ. This CDR3 is 13 amino acids long. The germline V and J ends were trimmed by 5 bases and 4 bases, with 9 bases remaining between them. DNA of the CDR3: TGTGCCAGCAGCCGCGACGGCGGAAACACCATATATTTT. As protein: CASSRDGGNTIYF.

J is TRBJ2-2 and V is TRBV7-9; D is unclear. The CDR3 consists of 15 residues. V was trimmed by 2 bases and J by 2 bases, leaving 9 bases between them. CDR1 and CDR2 (germline): SEHNR, FQNEAQ (reference sequence). CDR3 coding DNA: TGTGCCAGCAGCTTATATTCAGAAAACACCGGGGAGCTGTTTTTT. Amino acids: CASSLYSENTGELFF. The full variable domain, completed using reference TRBV7-9 and TRBJ2-2, is DTGVSQNPRHKITKRGQNVTFRCDPISEHNRLYWYRQTLGQGPEFLTYFQNEAQLEKSRLLSDRFSAERPKGSFSTLEIQRTEQGDSAMYLCASSLYSENTGELFFGEGSRLTVL.

This clonotype turned up a few times. V and J are TRBV7-6 and TRBJ2-7; TRBD2 might be the D (5 bases). This CDR3 has 16 amino acids. CDR1 and CDR2 (germline): SGHVS, FNYEAQ. The V end was cut by 5 bases, the J end by 0 bases, with 17 bases between. CDR3 bases: TGTGCCAGCAGCCGACGCCGGGATTCAAGCTCCTACGAGCAGTACTTC. It yields the protein CASSRRRDSSSYEQYF.

This sequence joins TRBV28 and TRBJ2-3; 10 bases map to TRBD1. V was clipped by 5 bases and J by 3 bases; unmatched bases: 5. The germline CDR1 and CDR2 sequences are MDHEN and SYDVKM. This CDR3 is 15 amino acids long. Here the CDR3 DNA reads TGTGCCAGCAGTCCGAGGACAGGGGGAACAGATACGCAGTATTTT. Translation gives CASSPRTGGTDTQYF.

This clonotype occurred a few times. The chain has TRBV7-6 and TRBJ2-7; D is perhaps TRBD1 (6 bases). Trimming removed 4 bases at V and 2 bases at J, with 9 bases between. Germline CDR1 and CDR2: SGHVS and FNYEAQ. This CDR3 contains 13 residues. The CDR3 loop reads CASSSDSTYEQYF. The DNA of the CDR3 is TGTGCCAGCAGCTCGGACAGCACCTACGAGCAGTACTTC.